This TCR beta chain was retrieved from a study of beta chain features in type 1 diabetes. Study at large: Patient and healthy donor groups were alike in age, gender and cell yields.

The collection from each donor was one heparinised blood draw averaging about 116 mL. It was via CD45RO/CCR7/CD25/CD127/CD95/CD27 that CD4+ naive, central memory, regulatory and stem cell-like memory cells were sorted. cDNA synthesis used the whole RNA isolate, giving expressed TCRB sequences. Several million reads was the average for naive, central memory and regulatory T cell samples. Using immunoSEQ multiplex PCR, the repertoire was profiled, and TCRdb retains in-frame clones only, with some absent. The sample lists about 340,000 clones; 7.5% to 9% were seen once. CDR1 is SEHNR, CDR2 FQNEAQ, per germline (reference sequence). This CDR3 has 15 amino acids. The trim removed 3 bases at V and 5 bases at J, leaving 6 bases unmatched.

Specimen: central memory CD4+ T cells from blood. V is TRBV7-9 and J is TRBJ1-4, with 7 nucleotides matching TRBD1. The source is a woman younger than 35 in good health. The CDR3 DNA sequence: TGTGCCAGCAGCTTGGCGGGACAGAGGAATGAAAAACTGTTTTTT. This encodes CASSLAGQRNEKLFF.